This T cell receptor (beta chain) was identified during a study of shared clonotypes between healthy human individuals. Here immunoSEQ multiplex PCR was the method, and the copy in TCRdb shows in-frame clones only, minus some. Here the sample spans approximately 2.3 million clones, approximately 93% being singletons. Nashville, Tennessee was home to all donors, who were Caucasian adults. From CD4+ cells came CD45RA+ naive and CD45RA-negative memory subsets. This CDR3 has 14 residues. Germline CDR1 is SGHAT and CDR2 is FQNNGV. As for this clone: A read error may produce the germline difference seen at one junction end.

This sequence was found in a man in his late teens or twenties in good health. Some clones in this sample may be carry-over from other donors' samples. Material for sequencing was naive CD4+ T cells from PBMCs. Specified subset: CD45RA+ positively selected. The rearrangement links TRBV11-2 to TRBJ1-2; D not certain. The CDR3 protein is CASRFDGPVTLPYF. CDR3 coding DNA: TGTGCCAGCAGGTTCGACGGGCCCGTTACCTTGCCATACTTC.